The rows below give T cell receptor beta chains drawn from one sample of a study of T-cell memory formation after mild COVID-19. TCRdb reprocessed the 5' RACE reads with MiXCR, giving one entry per CDR3 protein. The repertoire holds hundreds of thousands of distinct CDR3 sequences, with around 28% as singletons. The sample consisted of PBMCs or a T cell subset sorted from them (not recorded which). The receptors come from an adult woman who had mild COVID-19 (a few samples of this study predate the infection). Cell type and time point are not known. Both conserved end residues are part of each CDR3. The D gene is left open where the match is weak. Not all rows give a size; the values are once, few, many and, for expanded clones, a class.

TRBD1	TRBV5-1	few	TRBJ2-5	TGCGCCAGCAGCCCGTCAGGGGGCGTAAGGAAAGAGACCCAGTACTTC	CASSPSGGVRKETQYF
TRBD1	TRBV4-1	many	TRBJ2-5	TGCGCCAGCAGCCAGGGACAGGGGGGACTCCAAGAGACCCAGTACTTC	CASSQGQGGLQETQYF
.	TRBV5-1	few	TRBJ2-7	TGCGCCAGCAGCCGTGAAGCCCATTACGAGCAGTACTTC	CASSREAHYEQYF
TRBD1	TRBV30	.	TRBJ2-2	TGTGCCTGGAGCCCACTCCGGACAGGGGCCGGGGAGCTGTTTTTT	CAWSPLRTGAGELFF
TRBD1	TRBV5-1	.	TRBJ1-1	TGCGCCAGCAGCGTGGACAGGGTTAACACTGAAGCTTTCTTT	CASSVDRVNTEAFF
.	TRBV7-2	.	TRBJ1-4	TGTGCCAGCAGCTTAACACCAGCCGCAACTAATGAAAAACTGTTTTTT	CASSLTPAATNEKLFF
.	TRBV6-6	few	TRBJ1-1	TGTGCCAGCAGTTACCGGCAATTGAACACTGAAGCTTTT	CASSYRQLNTEAF
.	TRBV7-8	.	TRBJ2-7	TGTGCCAGCAGCCCAAGAACAATATCCTACGAGCAGTACTTC	CASSPRTISYEQYF
.	TRBV7-9	few	TRBJ1-5	TGTGCCAGCAGTTGGGGGGGAGGCAATCAGCCCCAGCATTTT	CASSWGGGNQPQHF
TRBD1	TRBV7-9	.	TRBJ1-4	TGTGCCAGCAGCGTACCGGGACAGGGAGGTTCTAATGAAAAACTGTTTTTT	CASSVPGQGGSNEKLFF
TRBD2	TRBV6-5	.	TRBJ2-1	TGTGCCAGCAGTTACTCACTTCTAGCGGGGGAGGAGAATGAGCAGTTCTTC	CASSYSLLAGEENEQFF
TRBD2	TRBV4-2	few	TRBJ2-1	TGTGCCAGCAGCCAAGATAGCGGGAGCTCCTACAATGAGCAGTTCTTC	CASSQDSGSSYNEQFF
.	TRBV15	.	TRBJ1-2	TGTGCCACCAGCCCCTTAGAGGCGTTCGACCGCTACACCTTC	CATSPLEAFDRYTF
TRBD2	TRBV20-1	.	TRBJ2-7	TGCAGTGCTCCGGCTAGCGGGGCCTACGAGCAGTACTTC	CSAPASGAYEQYF
.	TRBV24-1	.	TRBJ2-1	TGTGCCACCAGTGACTCTCTTTTAGGTGAGCAGTTCTTC	CATSDSLLGEQFF
.	TRBV6-6	.	TRBJ2-7	TGTGCCAGCAGTTACGCCGGGGACACAGGGTACGAGCAGTACTTC	CASSYAGDTGYEQYF
.	TRBV9	.	TRBJ1-1	TGTGCCAGCAGCTCAGGTGTTGGGGTTGGGAGGGAAACTGAAGCTTTCTTT	CASSSGVGVGRETEAFF
.	TRBV6-5	few	TRBJ1-6	TGTGCCAGCAGTACCCGGCCCAGCTCCTATAATTCACCCCTCCACTTT	CASSTRPSSYNSPLHF
TRBD2	TRBV29-1	.	TRBJ2-5	TGCAGCGTTGTCCCGGGACTAGCGGGGGGACCGGAGACCCAGTACTTC	CSVVPGLAGGPETQYF
TRBD1	TRBV16	.	TRBJ1-5	TGTGCCAGCAGCCAATCTGGAGACAGGGGAAATCAGCCCCAGCATTTT	CASSQSGDRGNQPQHF
.	TRBV29-1	.	TRBJ1-3	TGCAGCGTTGCCTATGGTGGAAACACCATATATTTT	CSVAYGGNTIYF
.	TRBV2	.	TRBJ2-1	TGTGCCAGTATCATGAGCTCCTACAATGAGCAGTTCTTC	CASIMSSYNEQFF
TRBD1	TRBV20-1	few	TRBJ1-2	TGCAGTGCTAGCCTCGCCGGACAGGGAGACTATGGCTACACCTTC	CSASLAGQGDYGYTF
.	TRBV1	.	TRBJ2-7	TGCACCAGCAGCCCAAGACAGCCTCTGTTC	CTSSPRQPLF
.	TRBV4-1	.	TRBJ2-7	TGCGCCTTCAGCCAAGAGGCCGCACCGGGTTACGAGCAGTACTTC	CAFSQEAAPGYEQYF
.	TRBV29-1	few	TRBJ1-2	TGCAGCGTCGAAGGGGTTAATGGCTACACCTTC	CSVEGVNGYTF
.	TRBV5-5	.	TRBJ1-2	TGTGCCAGCAGCTTGGAAAGGGTACCGGCCTATGGCTACACCTTC	CASSLERVPAYGYTF
TRBD2	TRBV29-1	many	TRBJ2-2	TGCAGCGTTGCTCGACTAGCGGGAGGCCGGGCGGGCACCGGGGAGCTGTTTTTT	CSVARLAGGRAGTGELFF
.	TRBV6-2/TRBV6-3	once	TRBJ1-5	TGTGCCAGCAGACCCTACGGGGGCGCGGGCAATCAGCCCCAGCATTTT	CASRPYGGAGNQPQHF
.	TRBV20-1	.	TRBJ2-2	TGCAGTGCTAGAGTGGACAGAAACACCGGGGAGCTGTTTTTT	CSARVDRNTGELFF
.	TRBV7-9	.	TRBJ1-1	TGTGCCAGCAGCTCCATCTACGGGACCTTCGGTGAAGCTTTCTTT	CASSSIYGTFGEAFF
.	TRBV6-5	few	TRBJ1-2	TGTGCCAGCAGTTACCAGGGTTACTATGGCTACACCTTC	CASSYQGYYGYTF
.	TRBV5-6	.	TRBJ2-7	TGTGCCAGCAGCTTGGGGGCGGCCTACGAGCAGTACTTC	CASSLGAAYEQYF
TRBD2	TRBV30	.	TRBJ2-3	TGTGCCAGCTCAGGACTAGCGGCAGATACGCAGTATTTT	CASSGLAADTQYF
TRBD1	TRBV20-1	few	TRBJ2-5	TGCAGTGCATATCCCGGGACAGCAAAACAAGAGACCCAGTACTTC	CSAYPGTAKQETQYF
.	TRBV5-1	.	TRBJ2-2	TGCGCCAGCAGCTTGGGTACATCGAACACCGGGGAGCTGTTTTTT	CASSLGTSNTGELFF
.	TRBV5-5	.	TRBJ2-3	TGTGCCAGCAGGCCAACTAGCACAGATACGCAGTATTTT	CASRPTSTDTQYF
TRBD2	TRBV7-9	few	TRBJ2-1	TGTGCCAGCAGCCACCCGTTGGGACTAGCGGGAGGGGTCTCCTACAATGAGCAGTTCTTC	CASSHPLGLAGGVSYNEQFF
.	TRBV2	few	TRBJ2-1	TGTGCCAGTAAAACGACAGGCTCCTACAATGAGCAGTTCTTC	CASKTTGSYNEQFF
.	TRBV20-1	few	TRBJ1-5	TGCAGTGCCCTTAGACCCGATCAGCCCCAGCATTTT	CSALRPDQPQHF
.	TRBV15	.	TRBJ2-1	TGTGCCACCAGCAGAGCTGGCGGGGCCTACAATGAGCAGTTCTTC	CATSRAGGAYNEQFF
TRBD1	TRBV20-1	.	TRBJ1-2	TGCAGTGCTTCGTTCCGACAGGGGGCTAATGGCTACACCTTC	CSASFRQGANGYTF
TRBD1	TRBV6-2/TRBV6-3	.	TRBJ2-7	TGTGCCAGCAGTTACTCAACAGGGGGCTACGAGCAGTACTTC	CASSYSTGGYEQYF
TRBD2	TRBV14	few	TRBJ2-7	TGTGCCAGCAGCCAAAAACGGGAGGGCGGCTACGAGCAGTACTTC	CASSQKREGGYEQYF
.	TRBV6-6	few	TRBJ1-2	TGTGCCCTCGAAGGGGACGGCTACACCTTC	CALEGDGYTF
.	TRBV27	.	TRBJ1-1	TGTGCCAGCATCCGAAAGGACAGCTCCCTTATTGAAGCTTTCTTT	CASIRKDSSLIEAFF